The rows below give T cell receptor beta chains drawn from one sample of a study of T cell responses to AZD1222 COVID-19 vaccine. Sequenced by immunoSEQ multiplex PCR; TCRdb stores in-frame clones only, minus some. The profile shows about 200,000 clones, roughly 94% of them singletons. Sequenced material: peripheral blood, taken 28 days after the second dose of the MenACWY control vaccine. These TCRs come from an adult who received the MenACWY meningococcal vaccine as a control. Each CDR3 is given with its conserved first and last residue. A D gene is named only where the DNA matches it firmly. For some rows the clone size is stated as once, few or many, or as a class when expanded; others skip it.

clone size,J gene,V gene,D gene,CDR3 DNA,CDR3 protein
NA,TRBJ1-6,TRBV10-2,NA,TGCGCCAGCAGAACTGAAAATTCACCCCTCCACTTT,CASRTENSPLHF
NA,TRBJ2-7,TRBV27,TRBD1,TGTGCCAGCAGTTACCAGGGGGCTCACGAGCAGTACTTC,CASSYQGAHEQYF
NA,TRBJ2-3,TRBV27,TRBD2,TGTGCCAGCAGTTCGGTAGCGGGAGGGGGGGAAGATACGCAGTATTTT,CASSSVAGGGEDTQYF
NA,TRBJ2-1,TRBV9,NA,TGTGCCAGCAGCGTCCGTAGCGAAAACAATGAGCAGTTCTTC,CASSVRSENNEQFF
NA,TRBJ1-4,TRBV9,TRBD1,TGTGCCAGCAGCGGATCCGGGACAGGGGATGAAAAACTGTTTTTT,CASSGSGTGDEKLFF
NA,TRBJ1-5,TRBV2,NA,TGTGCCAGCAGTGAGGGGACAAGGAGTCAGCCCCAGCATTTT,CASSEGTRSQPQHF
NA,TRBJ1-6,TRBV4-2,NA,TGTGCCAGCAGCCAAGAAGATCTGAGCTCCTATAATTCACCCCTCCACTTT,CASSQEDLSSYNSPLHF
NA,TRBJ1-5,TRBV19,TRBD1,TGTGCCAGTAGTCCGCGACAGGGGAATCAGCCCCAGCATTTT,CASSPRQGNQPQHF
few,TRBJ1-2,TRBV4-3,TRBD1,TGCGCCAGCAGCCAAGGTACAGGGGGGTATGGCTACACCTTC,CASSQGTGGYGYTF
NA,TRBJ1-2,TRBV4-1,NA,TGCGCCAGCAGCCCCAGAGCAGCCGGTGGCTACACCTTC,CASSPRAAGGYTF
NA,TRBJ1-2,TRBV5-4,TRBD1,TGTGCCAGCAGCCAGGACAGGGGAAACTATGGCTACACCTTC,CASSQDRGNYGYTF
NA,TRBJ2-1,TRBV2,TRBD2,TGTGCCAGCAGGTCAGGCGGGGGACGTGGTGAGCAGTTCTTC,CASRSGGGRGEQFF
NA,TRBJ2-2,TRBV4-1,NA,TGCGCCAGCAGCCAACCCGAAGGGGTGAACACCGGGGAGCTGTTTTTT,CASSQPEGVNTGELFF
NA,TRBJ1-1,TRBV19,TRBD1,TGTGCCAGTAGTATCGGCCAGGGGGCCCCTGAAGCTTTCTTT,CASSIGQGAPEAFF
NA,TRBJ2-7,TRBV29-1,TRBD1,TGCAGCGTTGAAACACAGGGGGCATCCTACGAGCAGTACTTC,CSVETQGASYEQYF
NA,TRBJ2-7,TRBV19,NA,TGTGCCAGTAGTACTCAGGGGAGCTCCTACGAGCAGTACTTC,CASSTQGSSYEQYF
NA,TRBJ2-1,TRBV4-1,TRBD2,TGCGCCAGCAGCCAAGTGACTAGCGGGGGGGTCTCCTACAATGAGCAGTTCTTC,CASSQVTSGGVSYNEQFF
NA,TRBJ2-1,TRBV24-1,NA,TGTGCCACCAGTGACCCAGGTAACAATGAGCAGTTCTTC,CATSDPGNNEQFF
NA,TRBJ1-2,TRBV3-1/TRBV3-2,NA,TGTGCCAGCAGCCAAGATTATGCGGGCTACACCTTC,CASSQDYAGYTF
NA,TRBJ2-1,TRBV30,NA,TGTGCCTGGAGTGCGGACAGAAATGAGCAGTTCTTC,CAWSADRNEQFF
NA,TRBJ2-1,TRBV9,TRBD2,TGTGCCAGCAGCGCCGCTAGCGGGAACGCCTACAATGAGCAGTTCTTC,CASSAASGNAYNEQFF
NA,TRBJ1-2,TRBV2,NA,TGTGCCAGCAGGGGGAGGGACAACTACTATGGCTACACCTTC,CASRGRDNYYGYTF
NA,TRBJ2-3,TRBV6-4,NA,TGTGCCAGCAGCGTCCGGGACGGCTCAGATACGCAGTATTTT,CASSVRDGSDTQYF
NA,TRBJ2-5,TRBV5-1,NA,TGCGCCAGCAGCTTCTTTGGAGGATTATCCCAAGAGACCCAGTACTTC,CASSFFGGLSQETQYF
NA,TRBJ2-7,TRBV5-4,TRBD2,TGTGCCAGCAGCCGAGGGAGGGACGAGCAGTACTTC,CASSRGRDEQYF
NA,TRBJ2-6,TRBV2,NA,TGTGCCAGCAGTGTGTCGGGGACCAACGTCCTGACTTTC,CASSVSGTNVLTF
once,TRBJ1-2,TRBV7-2,NA,TGTGCCAGCAGCTCGCCACAGGGATTCTATGGCTACACCTTC,CASSSPQGFYGYTF
NA,TRBJ1-2,TRBV6-6,NA,TGTGCCAGCATCTCATCTGACAGCTATGGCTACACCTTC,CASISSDSYGYTF
once,TRBJ2-5,TRBV2,TRBD1,TGTGCCAGCAGTGAATGGACGATCCGGGACAGGGTGGGGTTCCAAGAGACCCAGTACTTC,CASSEWTIRDRVGFQETQYF
NA,TRBJ2-7,TRBV7-2,NA,TGTGCCAGCAGCTTAGCGCTAACCGTAAACTACGAGCAGTACTTC,CASSLALTVNYEQYF
NA,TRBJ2-1,TRBV30,TRBD2,TGTGCCTGGAGTGGACTAGCGGGAACATCTTACAATGAGCAGTTCTTC,CAWSGLAGTSYNEQFF
NA,TRBJ2-2,TRBV7-9,TRBD2,TGTGCCAGCAGTGGCGGGAGCACCGGGGAGCTGTTTTTT,CASSGGSTGELFF
NA,TRBJ1-2,TRBV6-5,TRBD1,TGTGCCAGCAGTTACACGGCAGGGGGCTATGGCTACACCTTC,CASSYTAGGYGYTF
NA,TRBJ1-2,TRBV5-6,NA,TGTGCCAGCAGCCCCGGGACGGATGGCTACACCTTC,CASSPGTDGYTF
NA,TRBJ1-1,TRBV6-2/TRBV6-3,NA,TGTGCCAGCAGTTATCGGTTGGGGGACACTGAAGCTTTCTTT,CASSYRLGDTEAFF
NA,TRBJ2-7,TRBV5-6,TRBD1,TGTGCCAGCAGCTTCGGACAGGGGACCTACGAGCAGTACTTC,CASSFGQGTYEQYF
NA,TRBJ1-2,TRBV24-1,NA,TGTGCCACTTACGGGACGACGGATGGCTACACCTTC,CATYGTTDGYTF
NA,TRBJ2-7,TRBV7-9,NA,TGTGCCAGCAGCTCACGCGAGGCGGCAGCCTACGAGCAGTACTTC,CASSSREAAAYEQYF
NA,TRBJ1-6,TRBV6-1,NA,TGTGCCAGCAGTGAAGAACAGAATCGCAATTCACCCCTCCACTTT,CASSEEQNRNSPLHF
NA,TRBJ1-1,TRBV4-2,NA,TGTGCCAGCAGCCCGACGGCAGGGAACACTGAAGCTTTCTTT,CASSPTAGNTEAFF
NA,TRBJ2-4,TRBV19,NA,TGTGCCAGTAGTATATGGGGGAACATTCAGTACTTC,CASSIWGNIQYF
NA,TRBJ1-5,TRBV6-4,TRBD1,TGTGCCAGCAGTGACTCCATTTTCACAGGGGGCCCTTTTTTTGCCAATCAGCCCCAGCATTTT,CASSDSIFTGGPFFANQPQHF
NA,TRBJ2-1,TRBV5-1,NA,TGCGCCAGCAGCTTGGAAAGTCACAATGAGCAGTTCTTC,CASSLESHNEQFF
NA,TRBJ2-7,TRBV9,NA,TGTGCCAGCAGCGTAGCGGCAGGTTATGCCTACGAGCAGTACTTC,CASSVAAGYAYEQYF
few,TRBJ1-2,TRBV19,NA,TGTGCCAGCGGCGGAGGGGGGGCTCTTGGCTACACCTTC,CASGGGGALGYTF
NA,TRBJ2-1,TRBV28,TRBD2,TGTGCCAGCAGTGCGCTCGACAGGACTAGCGGTTACAATGAGCAGTTCTTC,CASSALDRTSGYNEQFF
NA,TRBJ1-1,TRBV6-6,NA,TGTGCCAGCAGTTACTCGACGGCAGCGGGAGCTTTCTTT,CASSYSTAAGAFF
NA,TRBJ2-1,TRBV9,TRBD2,TGTGCCAGCAGCGTTGGAGGAGCGGGGGGGACAAATGAGCAGTTCTTC,CASSVGGAGGTNEQFF
once,TRBJ2-1,TRBV20-1,NA,TGCAGTTCCACTTGGGGCGATGAGCAGTTCTTC,CSSTWGDEQFF
NA,TRBJ2-7,TRBV9,TRBD2,TGTGCCAGCAGCGCTCAAGCGGGGCCCTCCTACGAGCAGTACTTC,CASSAQAGPSYEQYF
NA,TRBJ2-7,TRBV21-1,NA,TGTGCCACCCTCTACGGCGACAGGGGCCCCTACGAGCAGTACTTC,CATLYGDRGPYEQYF
NA,TRBJ1-4,TRBV2,NA,TGTGCCAGCAGTGTGGGCGGTCGGGAAAAACTGTTTTTT,CASSVGGREKLFF